This T cell receptor beta chain was obtained from a study of CD8 T cells in ankylosing spondylitis. Study-level results: Typical of ankylosing spondylitis blood, it appeared, was a TCR beta motif of seven to nine highly homologous variants.

Germline CDR1 MGHRA, CDR2 YSYEKL. CDR3 length: 15 residues. Trimming shortened V by 0 bases and J by 2 bases, and 10 bases separated the two germline ends. TCRdb reprocessed the 5' RACE reads with MiXCR, giving one entry per CDR3 protein. The sample has around 220,000 distinct CDR3 sequences, roughly 18% seen once; the top ten hold about 44%. On this clonotype: The antigen is undetermined.

Sequencing was done on a sample of blood, either unsorted or a sorted T cell fraction (not recorded which). The TCR comes from a male donor with ankylosing spondylitis. The chain joins TRBV4-1 to TRBJ2-5; no definite D call. The CDR3 loop is CASSQDPTYQETQYF. CDR3 sequence (DNA): TGCGCCAGCAGCCAAGATCCGACCTATCAAGAGACCCAGTACTTC.